What follows describes a single T cell receptor beta chain. The antigen is not known. These data belong to a study of CD8 T cells in Susac syndrome. Broader study findings: The study recognized that the number of individuals in its TCR sequencing and HLA analysis was relatively small.

When the RNA was reverse transcribed, random hexamers were used with an input of 0.5 to 1 ug. Amplification of TCR beta CDR3 across 54 Vbeta and 13 Jbeta was performed with immunoSEQ multiplex PCR. Using its own MiXCR run on the immunoSEQ multiplex PCR reads, TCRdb lists one record per CDR3 protein. The table lists approximately 260,000 distinct CDR3 sequences, about 96% of them singletons. The specimen sequenced was CD4+ T cells from PBMCs. The sequence derives from a human donor with Susac syndrome.

CDR3 residues: CASSLRGTDNEQFF. CDR3 sequence (DNA): TGTGCCAGCAGTTTACGGGGGACAGACAATGAGCAGTTCTTC. The chain links TRBV27 to TRBJ2-1; D might be TRBD1 (7 bases). The CDR3 covers 14 residues. CDR1 MNHEY and CDR2 SMNVEV come from the germline V gene (reference sequence). The germline V and J ends were trimmed by 2 bases and 5 bases, with 10 bases remaining between them.